This TCR beta chain was observed in a study of shared clonotypes between healthy human individuals (dated by TCRdb to 2020 to 2022). Turning to the overall study: The cohort included a few men and a couple of women between 18 and 49 years of age. For each donor, CD4 naive and CD4 memory were each given three plates, CD8 naive was given two plates, and CD8 memory was given one plate. Blood TCR repertoires of 5 or 6 healthy adults were deeply sequenced to estimate repertoire size and the extent of clonotype sharing between individuals. To increase sequencing depth and limit assay-specific biases, different laboratories used diverse techniques to prepare libraries and sequence TCR repertoires. Each donor's leukapheresis produced roughly between roughly 0.85 and 9 billion PBMCs. Study-wide findings and limitations: Because the study included only a small number of donors, the genetic and exposure-history diversity represented was limited. Compared with non-shared clonotypes, the clonotypes found in all four sorted-subset donors had higher generation probabilities. Estimated clonotype richness was generally larger for naive than for memory subsets. Incomplete sequencing was indicated by rarefaction of sorted-subset datasets, despite the large sequencing depth. Based on pairwise subsampling, the degree of clonotype sharing among donors was expected to be affected by sequencing depth. Sampling was limited to blood, and TCR repertoires in tissue likely differ from TCR repertoires in blood. Across four donors, roughly 5% of naive CD4, roughly 3.8% of naive CD8, approximately 2.5% of memory CD4, and 0.4% of memory CD8 clonotypes were shared.

On this clone itself: Which antigen it targets is not known. No base quality information exists; no much larger clone differs at one position.

Using the deep immunoSEQ assay, multiplex PCR amplified TCR CDR3 regions from genomic DNA. Genomic DNA extracted from each cell subset was distributed evenly over all wells of several immunoSEQ 96-well plates, and each plate served as one replicate. For sorted subsets, around 0.2 ug of genomic DNA, equivalent to around 30,000 T cell genomes, went into each replicate PCR. The purified libraries were quantified using a Qubit 3.0 fluorometer, sized with a Bioanalyzer 2100, and then quantified again using the KAPA Library Quantification kit. A separate single-read 150-cycle Illumina NextSeq 550 flow cell was used to sequence each immunoSEQ 96-well plate. Per the authors' processing: Because the immunoSEQ output held only junctional sequences and lacked quality scores, the filtering could not match the filtering applied to full-length reads. Sequences were annotated with PyIR, a Python wrapper for IgBLAST v1.9, using IMGT germline references to assign V/J genes and CDR3. Reads with weak V/J assignments (E-value above 1e-6), missing CDR3, stop codons, out-of-frame junctions, or ambiguous translated residues were removed. A V3J clonotype was defined by an identical inferred V gene, J gene, and CDR3 amino acid sequence. Percentage overlap between repertoires was calculated by dividing the number of shared unique clonotypes by the size of the smaller repertoire. Repertoire richness was assessed with RTK rarefaction, the Chao1 estimator, and Recon v2.1 estimates of unobserved clonotypes. Generation probabilities for all TCRbeta clonotypes obtained by the gDNA method from a handful of donors were computed using OLGA. TCRdb mirrors the immuneACCESS table, restricted to in-frame sequences. Some clones are absent from its copies; in checked studies, under half trace to an unresolved V gene, and the reason for the others is unknown. From that table come the V and J calls and clone size; the DNA was used to work out D and trimming. The sample table records 2 million to 2.5 million clones; over 85% of these occur just once. Approximately 0.35% of the sample is held by the ten biggest clonotypes.

Donors were healthy HIV-negative adults with no recently reported acute infections or vaccinations. All donors were Caucasian adults living in Nashville, Tennessee, USA. CD4+ T cells were enriched by magnetic negative selection, after which naive cells were positively selected on CD45RA and the negative fraction was taken as the memory subset. Blood was obtained by leukapheresis, after which PBMCs were separated by Ficoll-Histopaque density gradient centrifugation and cryopreserved in liquid nitrogen vapor phase. Purity and quantity of every magnetically sorted T cell population were checked by analytical flow cytometry. Genomic DNA was isolated from every sorted fraction and measured by UV absorbance on a Nanodrop 2000c. CDR1 is given as SGHRS and CDR2 as YFSETQ, both from the germline V gene. V drops 0 bases and J drops 2 bases, leaving 11 bases in between. The CDR3 starts with the cysteine, ends with the phenylalanine, and has 15 residues. The DNA shown is the 45-base CDR3, in frame from base 1.

The chain couples TRBV5-1 to TRBJ1-2, and TRBD1 may be the D gene, going by 5 matching bases. The specimen was naive CD4+ T cells from PBMCs. The cell subset or site label, as the study defines it: CD45RA+ positively selected. The sequence was collected from a man aged 18 to 30 in good health. Some clones in this sample may be carry-over from other donors' samples. The CDR3 amino acid sequence is: CASSLETGLNYGYTF. The bases are TGCGCCAGCAGCTTGGAGACGGGGCTGAACTATGGCTACACCTTC. Joined to the reference TRBV5-1 and TRBJ1-2 proteins, this CDR3 gives the full variable domain: KAGVTQTPRYLIKTRGQQVTLSCSPISGHRSVSWYQQTPGQGLQFLFEYFSETQRNKGNFPGRFSGRQFSNSRSEMNVSTLELGDSALYLCASSLETGLNYGYTFGSGTRLTVV.